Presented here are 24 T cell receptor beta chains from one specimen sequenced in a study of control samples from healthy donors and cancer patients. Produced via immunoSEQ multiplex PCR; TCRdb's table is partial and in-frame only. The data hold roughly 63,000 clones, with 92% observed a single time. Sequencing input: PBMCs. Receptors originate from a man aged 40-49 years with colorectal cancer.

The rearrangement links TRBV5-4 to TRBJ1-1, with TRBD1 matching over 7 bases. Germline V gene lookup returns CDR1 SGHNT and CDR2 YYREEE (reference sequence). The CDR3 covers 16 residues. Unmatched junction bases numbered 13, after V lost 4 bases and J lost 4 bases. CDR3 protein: CASSHPVGRGATEAFF. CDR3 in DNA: TGTGCCAGCAGCCACCCGGTGGGCAGGGGGGCCACTGAAGCTTTCTTT.

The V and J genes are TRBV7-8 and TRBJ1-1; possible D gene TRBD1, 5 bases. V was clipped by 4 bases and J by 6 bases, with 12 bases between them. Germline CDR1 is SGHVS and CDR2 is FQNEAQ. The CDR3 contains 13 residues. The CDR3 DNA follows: TGTGCCAGCAGCTCCCCCGGGGCTTCTGAAGCTTTCTTT. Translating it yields CASSSPGASEAFF.

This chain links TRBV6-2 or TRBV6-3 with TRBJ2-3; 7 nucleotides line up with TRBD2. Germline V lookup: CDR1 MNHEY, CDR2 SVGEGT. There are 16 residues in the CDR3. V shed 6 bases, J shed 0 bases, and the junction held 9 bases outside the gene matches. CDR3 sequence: CASSRNLAVSTDTQYF. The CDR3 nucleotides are TGTGCCAGCAGCCGTAACCTAGCGGTTAGCACAGATACGCAGTATTTT.

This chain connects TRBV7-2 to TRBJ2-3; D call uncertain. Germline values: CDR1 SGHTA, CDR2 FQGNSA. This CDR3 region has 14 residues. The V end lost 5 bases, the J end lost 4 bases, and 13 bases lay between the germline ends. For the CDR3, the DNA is TGTGCCAGCAGCCGTCCCGGTCGGCCAGATACGCAGTATTTT. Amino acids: CASSRPGRPDTQYF.

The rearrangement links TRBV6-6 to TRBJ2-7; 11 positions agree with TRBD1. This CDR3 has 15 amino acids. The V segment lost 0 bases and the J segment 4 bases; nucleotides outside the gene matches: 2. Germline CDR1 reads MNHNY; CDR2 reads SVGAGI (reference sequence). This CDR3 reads CASSYSGTGGYEQYF. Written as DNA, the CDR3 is TGTGCCAGCAGTTACTCCGGGACAGGGGGGTACGAGCAGTACTTC.

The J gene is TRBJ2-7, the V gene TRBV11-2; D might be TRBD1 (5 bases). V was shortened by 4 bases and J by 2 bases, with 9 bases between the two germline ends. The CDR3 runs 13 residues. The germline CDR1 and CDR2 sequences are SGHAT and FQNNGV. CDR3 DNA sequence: TGTGCCAGCAGCTATGACAGCACCTACGAGCAGTACTTC. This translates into CASSYDSTYEQYF.

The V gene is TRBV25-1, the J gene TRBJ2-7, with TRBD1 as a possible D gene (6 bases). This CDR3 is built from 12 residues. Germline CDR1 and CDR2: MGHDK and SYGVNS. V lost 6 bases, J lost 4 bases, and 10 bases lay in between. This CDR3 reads CASRDSEYEQYF. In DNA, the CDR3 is TGTGCCAGCAGGGACAGCGAGTACGAGCAGTACTTC.

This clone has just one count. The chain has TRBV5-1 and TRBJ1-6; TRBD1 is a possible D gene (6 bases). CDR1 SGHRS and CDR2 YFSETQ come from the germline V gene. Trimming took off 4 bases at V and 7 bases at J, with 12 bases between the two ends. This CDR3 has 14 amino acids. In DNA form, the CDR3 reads TGCGCCAGCAGCGTCCTCACAGGGAATTCACCCCTCCACTTT. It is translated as CASSVLTGNSPLHF.

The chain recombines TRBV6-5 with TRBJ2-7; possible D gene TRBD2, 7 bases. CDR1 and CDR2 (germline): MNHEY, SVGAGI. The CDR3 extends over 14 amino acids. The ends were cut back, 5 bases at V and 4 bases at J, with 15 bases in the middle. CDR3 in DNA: TGTGCCAGCAGTCCCGCGGGGGCCGGATACGAGCAGTACTTC. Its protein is CASSPAGAGYEQYF.

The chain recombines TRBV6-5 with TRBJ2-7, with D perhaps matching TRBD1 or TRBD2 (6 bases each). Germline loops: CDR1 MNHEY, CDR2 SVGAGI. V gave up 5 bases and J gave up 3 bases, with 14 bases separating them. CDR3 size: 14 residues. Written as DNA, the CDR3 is TGTGCCAGCAGTCGACAGGCCGGGAGCTACGAGCAGTACTTC. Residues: CASSRQAGSYEQYF.

CDR3 amino acids: CASIPGQGFGYTF. The CDR3 DNA sequence: TGTGCCAGCATCCCCGGACAGGGGTTCGGCTACACCTTC. The genes are TRBV6-5 and TRBJ1-2; 9 bases are a match to TRBD1. The germline V gene encodes CDR1 MNHEY and CDR2 SVGAGI. The CDR3 totals 13 residues. V lost 7 bases and J lost 8; bases outside the gene matches: 8.

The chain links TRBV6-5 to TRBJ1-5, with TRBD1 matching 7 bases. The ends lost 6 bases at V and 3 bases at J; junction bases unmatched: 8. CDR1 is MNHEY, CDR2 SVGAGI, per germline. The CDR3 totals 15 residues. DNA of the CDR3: TGTGCCAGCAGAGTTTCTGACAGGGACAATCAGCCCCAGCATTTT. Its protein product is CASRVSDRDNQPQHF.

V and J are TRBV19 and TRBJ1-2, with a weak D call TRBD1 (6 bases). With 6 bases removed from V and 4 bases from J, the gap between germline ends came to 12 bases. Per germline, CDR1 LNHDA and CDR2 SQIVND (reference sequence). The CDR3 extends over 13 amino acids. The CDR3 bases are TGTGCCAGTAGGCGGACAGAGATCTATGGCTACACCTTC. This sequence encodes CASRRTEIYGYTF.

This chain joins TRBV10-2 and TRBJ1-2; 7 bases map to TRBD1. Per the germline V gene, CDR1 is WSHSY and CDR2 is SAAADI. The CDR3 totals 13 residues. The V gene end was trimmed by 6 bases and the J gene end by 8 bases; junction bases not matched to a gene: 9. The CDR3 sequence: CASRRGQGGGYTF. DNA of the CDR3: TGCGCCAGCAGGAGGGGCCAGGGGGGAGGCTACACCTTC.

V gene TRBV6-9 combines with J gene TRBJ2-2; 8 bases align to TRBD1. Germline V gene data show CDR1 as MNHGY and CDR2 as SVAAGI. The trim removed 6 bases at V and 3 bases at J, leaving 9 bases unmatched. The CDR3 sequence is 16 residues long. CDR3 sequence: CASSPVADRDTGELFF. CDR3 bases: TGTGCCAGCAGCCCTGTCGCGGACAGGGACACCGGGGAGCTGTTTTTT.

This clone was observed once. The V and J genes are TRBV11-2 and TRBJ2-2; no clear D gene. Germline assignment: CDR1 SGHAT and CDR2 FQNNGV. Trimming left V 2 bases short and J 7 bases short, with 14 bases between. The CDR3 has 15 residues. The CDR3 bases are TGTGCCAGCAGCTTAAGTAACCCGCCGAGCGGGGAGCTGTTTTTT. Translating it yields CASSLSNPPSGELFF. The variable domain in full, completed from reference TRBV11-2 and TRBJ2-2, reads EAGVAQSPRYKIIEKRQSVAFWCNPISGHATLYWYQQILGQGPKLLIQFQNNGVVDDSQLPKDRFSAERLKGVDSTLKIQPAKLEDSAVYLCASSLSNPPSGELFFGEGSRLTVL.

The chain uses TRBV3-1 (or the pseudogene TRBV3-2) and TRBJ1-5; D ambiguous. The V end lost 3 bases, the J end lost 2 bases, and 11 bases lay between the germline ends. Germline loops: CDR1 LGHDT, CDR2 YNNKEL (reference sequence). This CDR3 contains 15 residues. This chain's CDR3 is CASSHGTRGNQPQHF. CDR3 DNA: TGTGCCAGCAGCCACGGAACACGGGGCAATCAGCCCCAGCATTTT.

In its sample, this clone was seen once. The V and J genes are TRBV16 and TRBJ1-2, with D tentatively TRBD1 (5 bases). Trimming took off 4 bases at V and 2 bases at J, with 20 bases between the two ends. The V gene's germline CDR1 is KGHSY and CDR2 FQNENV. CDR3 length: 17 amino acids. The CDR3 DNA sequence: TGTGCCAGCAGCCGTTACGGGGCTTCGGGCTCAAACTATGGCTACACCTTC. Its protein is CASSRYGASGSNYGYTF.

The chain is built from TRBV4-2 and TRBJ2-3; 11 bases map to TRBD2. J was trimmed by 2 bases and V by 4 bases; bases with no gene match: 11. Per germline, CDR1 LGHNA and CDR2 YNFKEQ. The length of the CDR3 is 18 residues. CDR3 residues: CASSPPPLAGATTDTQYF. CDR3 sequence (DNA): TGTGCCAGCAGCCCCCCACCACTAGCGGGAGCTACCACAGATACGCAGTATTTT.

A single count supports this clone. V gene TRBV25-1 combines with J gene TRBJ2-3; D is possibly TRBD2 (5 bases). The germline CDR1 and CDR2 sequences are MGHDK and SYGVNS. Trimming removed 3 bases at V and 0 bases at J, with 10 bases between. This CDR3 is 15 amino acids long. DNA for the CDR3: TGTGCCAGCAGTGACTTGAGGACTAGCACAGATACGCAGTATTTT. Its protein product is CASSDLRTSTDTQYF.

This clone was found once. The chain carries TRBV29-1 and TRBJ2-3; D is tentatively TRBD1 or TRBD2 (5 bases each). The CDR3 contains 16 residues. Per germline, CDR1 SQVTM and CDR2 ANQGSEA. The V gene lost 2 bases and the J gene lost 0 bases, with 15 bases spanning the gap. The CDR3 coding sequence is TGCAGCGTTGAACCCCGGGACGGTTCTAGCACAGATACGCAGTATTTT. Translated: CSVEPRDGSSTDTQYF.

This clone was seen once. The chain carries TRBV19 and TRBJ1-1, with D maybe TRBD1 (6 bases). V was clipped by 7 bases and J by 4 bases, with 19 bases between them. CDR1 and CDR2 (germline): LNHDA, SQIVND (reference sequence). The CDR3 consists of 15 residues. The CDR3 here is CASNRRGQKSTEAFF. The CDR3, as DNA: TGTGCCAGTAACCGAAGGGGACAAAAGTCCACTGAAGCTTTCTTT.

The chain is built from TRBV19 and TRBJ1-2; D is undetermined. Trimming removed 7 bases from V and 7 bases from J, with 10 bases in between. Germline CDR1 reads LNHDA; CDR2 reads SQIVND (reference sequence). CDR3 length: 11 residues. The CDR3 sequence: CASTDEGGYTF. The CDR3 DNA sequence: TGTGCCAGTACTGATGAGGGTGGCTACACCTTC.

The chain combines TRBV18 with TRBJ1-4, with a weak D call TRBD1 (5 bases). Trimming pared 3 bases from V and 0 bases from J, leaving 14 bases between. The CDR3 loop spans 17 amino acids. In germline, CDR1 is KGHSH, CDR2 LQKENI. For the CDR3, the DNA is TGTGCCAGCTCACCTCAAGGGGAGGGAGCAACTAATGAAAAACTGTTTTTT. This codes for CASSPQGEGATNEKLFF.